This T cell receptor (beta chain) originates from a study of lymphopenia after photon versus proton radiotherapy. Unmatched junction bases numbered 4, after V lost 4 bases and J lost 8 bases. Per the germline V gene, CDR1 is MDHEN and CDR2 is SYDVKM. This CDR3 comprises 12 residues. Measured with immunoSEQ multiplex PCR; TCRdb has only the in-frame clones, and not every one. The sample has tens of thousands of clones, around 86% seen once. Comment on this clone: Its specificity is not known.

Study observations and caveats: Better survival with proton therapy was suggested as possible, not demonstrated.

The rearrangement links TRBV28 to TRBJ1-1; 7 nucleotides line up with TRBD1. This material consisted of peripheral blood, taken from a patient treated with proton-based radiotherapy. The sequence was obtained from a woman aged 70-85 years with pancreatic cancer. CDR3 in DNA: TGTGCCAGCAGTTCCGGACAGGTCGAAGCTTTCTTT. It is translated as CASSSGQVEAFF.